This TCR beta chain was sequenced in a study of T-cell memory formation after mild COVID-19 (dated by TCRdb to the early 2020s). With regard to the full study: TCR sequence clusters from the two donors were found to be largely donor specific. T-cell clones expanding and contracting after mild COVID-19 in a couple of donors were tracked by longitudinal TCRalpha and TCRbeta repertoire sequencing. Two young, previously healthy adult volunteers made up the cohort, one male and one female. Summary of the overall study and its limitations: SARS-CoV-2 specificity was not confirmed for the second-wave clones peaking on day 37. Balanced CD4/CD8 phenotypes were observed for clones contracting from day 15 to 85, whereas a bias towards CD4+ was observed for a second wave of clones expanding from day 15 to 37. Some responding clones were detected in pre-infection memory, which suggested that pre-existing cross-reactive memory T cells had joined the SARS-CoV-2 response. Contracting CD4+ clones were found mainly in CM and EM memory subsets, while CD8+ clones were enriched in EMRA. Only two mild cases were covered in the study, and larger cohorts including severe cases with pre-infection samples were considered necessary.

Ficoll-Paque density gradient centrifugation was used to isolate PBMCs. Remarks on this clonotype: Its antigen is still unknown. No quality values exist for individual bases; no much larger clone is one base distant.

Reads for this sample came from an Illumina NovaSeq 6000. Using 5'RACE with constant-segment primers, TCRalpha and TCRbeta cDNA libraries were constructed, with sample barcodes and unique molecular identifiers added in the process. Trizol reagent was used to extract RNA from every sample. Amplification of the libraries took two PCR steps, and the second step added a second sample barcode plus Illumina TruSeq adapters. Libraries were sequenced on an Illumina NovaSeq with 2 x 150 bp paired-end reads. The source study handled its data this way. Demultiplexing of reads and collapsing into UMI-guided consensus sequences were performed with migec v1.2.7. With mixcr v2.1.11, UMI consensuses were aligned to TRA and TRB V and J templates and assembled into clonotypes. Expanded or contracted clonotypes were those called significant by both edgeR and NoisET, with noise models trained on biological replicates. For edgeR calls, the thresholds were a false discovery rate-adjusted p below 0.01 and a log2 fold-change of 1. As an exploratory analysis of dynamics, max-normalized trajectories of the 1000 most abundant clonotypes were examined with PCA combined with hierarchical clustering. Separately sequenced CD4+ and CD8+ repertoires were used to assign a CD4 or CD8 phenotype to each responding clone. The public reads were reanalyzed by TCRdb: fastp trimming at Q25, MiXCR alignment, in-frame beta chains only. CDR3 protein sequences are deduplicated, and each keeps its most common genes and DNA. V and J calls and clone size were set by TCRdb, not the authors. For this sample there are nearly 350,000 distinct CDR3 sequences; over 10% appear just once. The ten top clones hold about a fifth of the sample.

The CDR3 numbers 14 residues from cysteine through phenylalanine. Just the 42-base CDR3 DNA is kept, in frame starting at base 1. The germline V gene (reference sequence) supplies CDR1 DFQATT and CDR2 SNEGSKA. V lost 3 bases and J lost 2 bases; the stretch between them is 12 bases long. The chain was built from TRBV20-1 and TRBJ2-3; the D gene is not confidently resolved. The TCR originated in a man aged 18 to 29 who had mild COVID-19 (a few samples of this study predate the infection). The sample titles of this study are shuffled in the database, so cell type and time point are left out; the donor was told from shared clones. The sequenced material came from PBMCs or a T cell subset sorted from them (not recorded which). The DNA is TGCAGTGCTAGCTCTAGGCTGTCCACAGATACGCAGTATTTT. Its protein is CSASSRLSTDTQYF.